Each of the 9 T cell receptor beta chains below was sequenced from the same sample in a study of T cell repertoires in cytomegalovirus infection. TCRdb itself ran the reads through MiXCR, one entry per CDR3 protein. The sample carries 900,000 to 950,000 distinct CDR3 sequences, approximately 30% recorded once. No antigen has been identified for these receptors. This material consisted of cultured CD8+ T cells from PBMCs, taken from culture after CMV antigen stimulation. These receptors all come from a human donor in good health (CMV status not recorded). Some clones in this sample may be carry-over from other donors' samples.

This clonotype was observed a few times. This chain links TRBV7-9 with TRBJ1-5; D not certain. The CDR3 has 18 residues. CDR1 is SEHNR, CDR2 FQNEAQ, per germline (reference sequence). The V and J ends lost 1 base and 4 bases respectively, with 20 bases between them. The CDR3 DNA follows: TGTGCCAGCAGCTTAGACCCGCAGCAGGCCGCCCATAATCAGCCCCAGCATTTT. It yields the protein CASSLDPQQAAHNQPQHF.

This clonotype has a handful of counts. One end of the junction does not line up with germline, which may come from a read error. V is TRBV7-7 and J is TRBJ2-2; D remains ambiguous. Germline-derived CDR1 and CDR2 are SSHAT and FNYEAQ (reference sequence). CDR3 length equals 20 residues. The CDR3 here is CASSSYPRKVVGQNTGELFF. DNA of the CDR3: TGTGCTAGCAGCTCTTATCCCCGCAAGGTGGTGGGTCAGAACACCGGGGAGCTGTTTTTT.

The chain has TRBV7-6 and TRBJ1-4, with no clear D. Germline CDR1 SGHVS, CDR2 FNYEAQ. V was shortened by 0 bases and J by 10 bases, with 6 bases between the two germline ends. This CDR3 region has 12 residues. CDR3 amino acids: CASSLARGKLFF. CDR3 nucleotide sequence: TGTGCCAGCAGCTTAGCGCGGGGAAAACTGTTTTTT.

This clonotype was detected many times. This chain joins TRBV7-2 and TRBJ1-2; 10 nucleotides match TRBD1. Germline CDR1 SGHTA, CDR2 FQGNSA. CDR3 length equals 14 residues. Unmatched junction bases numbered 4, after V lost 3 bases and J lost 6 bases. CDR3 loop: CASSFATGGNGYTF. CDR3 bases: TGTGCCAGCAGCTTCGCGACAGGGGGCAATGGCTACACCTTC.

CDR3 bases: TGTGCCAGCAGCTCGGGGGGCTTGCGGTTCTTC. Translating it yields CASSSGGLRFF. V and J are TRBV27 and TRBJ2-1, with D possibly TRBD2 on 7 matching bases. Germline V lookup: CDR1 MNHEY, CDR2 SMNVEV (reference sequence). The CDR3 is made up of 11 amino acids. The V and J ends lost 6 bases and 15 bases respectively, with 15 bases between them.

This chain connects TRBV14 to TRBJ2-3; 10 nucleotides match TRBD2. The CDR3 contains 18 residues. Germline V CDR1 and CDR2: SGHDN, FVKESK. V was clipped by 0 bases and J by 2 bases; unmatched bases: 8. CDR3 loop: CASSQDRETSGHTDTQYF. CDR3 DNA: TGTGCCAGCAGCCAAGATCGAGAGACTAGCGGGCACACAGATACGCAGTATTTT.

This clonotype was detected only a few times. J is TRBJ2-1 and V is TRBV7-9; perhaps TRBD1 as D (7 bases). CDR3 length: 15 residues. Germline CDR1 is SEHNR and CDR2 is FQNEAQ (reference sequence). Trimming removed 7 bases at V and 3 bases at J, with 16 bases between. CDR3 DNA: TGTGCCAGCACCTCAGGGGGGTCTTACTACAATGAGCAGTTCTTC. Its protein is CASTSGGSYYNEQFF.

This clonotype was seen a few times. The genes are TRBV6-1 and TRBJ2-7, with 7 bases fitting TRBD2. The germline V gene encodes CDR1 MNHNS and CDR2 SASEGT. V lost 1 base to trimming and J lost 4 bases; unmatched junction nucleotides: 16. The CDR3 covers 18 residues. The CDR3 coding sequence is TGTGCCAGCAGTGAAGACCCAGCGGGAATGAGGGTTTTATACGAGCAGTACGTC. As protein: CASSEDPAGMRVLYEQYV.

The rearrangement uses TRBV4-3 and TRBJ1-4, with 10 bases lining up with TRBD1. V shed 3 bases, J shed 7 bases, and the junction held 8 bases outside the gene matches. The CDR3 runs to 16 residues. The germline CDR1 and CDR2 sequences are LGHNA and YSLEER. The DNA of the CDR3 is TGCGCCAGCAGCCAGACCGACCGGGACAGGGGTGAAAAACTGTTTTTT. Its protein is CASSQTDRDRGEKLFF.